This passage covers 17 T cell receptor beta chains from one sample sequenced in a study of blood T cell repertoires in COVID-19. The table came from immunoSEQ multiplex PCR; TCRdb's copy has only in-frame clones and leaves some out. Of about 220,000 clones in the sample, roughly 84% are singletons; the top ten hold about 3.9%. Specimen: peripheral blood. The source of these receptors is a woman at least 80 years old with acute or convalescent COVID-19.

This clone was detected a few times. The chain is built from TRBV5-1 and TRBJ1-3; no definite D call. V shed 5 bases and J shed 0 bases, with 6 bases lying between them. The CDR3 loop spans 13 amino acids. CDR1 and CDR2 from the germline V gene are SGHRS and YFSETQ. DNA for the CDR3: TGCGCCAGCAGGACGGGCTCTGGAAACACCATATATTTT. It specifies CASRTGSGNTIYF.

A remark on this clone: At one boundary the junction diverges from the germline segment, which might be a read error. This chain connects TRBV7-9 to TRBJ1-5; 9 nucleotides agree with TRBD1. CDR1 and CDR2 from the germline V gene are SEHNR and FQNEAQ (reference sequence). The CDR3 contains 13 residues. In DNA form, the CDR3 reads TGTGCCAGCAGCCCGGGACAGGGAGGATCCGCTGATTTT. Protein: CASSPGQGGSADF.

A note on this clone: Additional DNA sequences in this sample encode the identical CDR3. CDR3 nucleotide sequence: TGTGCCAGCAGTTCGGGAAATCAGCCCCAGCATTTT. Translation gives CASSSGNQPQHF. V is TRBV12-3 or TRBV12-4 and J is TRBJ1-5, with D unclear. The CDR3 has 12 residues. With 4 bases removed from V and 4 bases from J, the gap between germline ends came to 5 bases.

V usage is TRBV29-1 and J usage is TRBJ1-2; 7 bases map to TRBD1. CDR3 size: 11 residues. CDR1 and CDR2 (germline): SQVTM, ANQGSEA. With 7 bases clipped from V and 6 bases from J, the junction kept 5 bases outside the gene matches. CDR3 amino acids: CSGTGENGYTF. As DNA, the CDR3 is TGCAGCGGGACAGGAGAGAATGGCTACACCTTC.

This chain connects TRBV19 to TRBJ2-1, with 8 bases matching TRBD1. The V gene end was trimmed by 4 bases and the J gene end by 8 bases; junction bases not matched to a gene: 13. The CDR3 is 16 residues long. Looked up from germline, CDR1 is LNHDA and CDR2 is SQIVND (reference sequence). CDR3 residues: CASSNPGGDTGYEQFF. The CDR3 DNA reads as TGTGCCAGTAGTAACCCAGGGGGCGATACCGGTTATGAGCAGTTCTTC.

This clone was seen a single time. In DNA, the CDR3 is TGCGCCAGCAGCTTGTTAGGACTAGCATCGGGCACCGGGGAGCTGTTTTTT. The encoded protein is CASSLLGLASGTGELFF. The rearrangement links TRBV5-1 to TRBJ2-2; 8 positions match TRBD2. Germline V gene sequence: CDR1 SGHRS, CDR2 YFSETQ. The CDR3 has 17 residues. V shed 1 base, J shed 4 bases, and the junction held 9 bases outside the gene matches.

This rearrangement joins TRBV3-1 (or the pseudogene TRBV3-2) to TRBJ2-1, with 8 bases matching TRBD2. V was clipped by 1 base and J by 3 bases; unmatched bases: 2. This CDR3 spans 15 amino acids. Germline V gene data show CDR1 as LGHDT and CDR2 as YNNKEL (reference sequence). DNA for the CDR3: TGTGCCAGCAGCCAAGCGGGGGGGGTCTACAATGAGCAGTTCTTC. It is translated as CASSQAGGVYNEQFF.

This clone was detected once. V gene TRBV19 combines with J gene TRBJ1-2; tentative D call: TRBD1 (6 bases). CDR3 length equals 13 residues. CDR1 LNHDA and CDR2 SQIVND come from the germline V gene (reference sequence). Trimming removed 4 bases at V and 4 bases at J, with 10 bases between. The DNA of the CDR3 is TGTGCCAGTAGTACCAGGGGTAGCTATGGCTACACCTTC. Translating gives CASSTRGSYGYTF.

The chain uses TRBV6-2 or TRBV6-3 and TRBJ1-1, with TRBD1 matching 7 bases. V shed 5 bases and J 10 bases; nucleotides not matched to a gene: 4. Germline lookup yields CDR1 MNHEY and CDR2 SVGEGT. This CDR3 comprises 11 residues. The CDR3 loop reads CASSGQDIAFF. CDR3 nucleotide sequence: TGTGCCAGCAGTGGACAGGATATAGCTTTCTTT.

Here the CDR3 reads CASSPGTSGGFTQYF. The CDR3 coding sequence is TGTGCCAGCAGCCCAGGGACTAGCGGGGGTTTTACGCAGTATTTT. The chain employs TRBV5-4 and TRBJ2-3, with TRBD2 identical over 14 bases. The CDR3 runs 15 residues. The J segment lost 8 bases and the V segment lost 4 bases, leaving 6 bases of the junction unmatched. Looked up from germline, CDR1 is SGHNT and CDR2 is YYREEE (reference sequence).

J is TRBJ1-1 and V is TRBV7-8; 9 nucleotides agree with TRBD1. The CDR3 contains 16 residues. Trimming took 5 bases from V and 4 from J; bases not matched to a gene: 11. Germline CDR1 reads SGHVS; CDR2 reads FQNEAQ. Written as DNA, the CDR3 is TGTGCCAGCAGCCCCAGGACAGGGGCGGTTGGCACTGAAGCTTTCTTT. Translation gives CASSPRTGAVGTEAFF.

This chain links TRBV11-2 with TRBJ1-4, with TRBD1 as a possible D gene (6 bases). V gave up 1 base and J gave up 7 bases, with 19 bases separating them. The length of the CDR3 is 17 residues. The V gene's germline CDR1 is SGHAT and CDR2 FQNNGV. The CDR3 sequence: CASSLVGPGTLGEKLFF. CDR3 DNA: TGTGCCAGCAGCTTAGTCGGCCCAGGGACATTGGGTGAAAAACTGTTTTTT.

The chain has TRBV24-1 and TRBJ2-1; D gene unclear. Trimming removed 3 bases at V and 4 bases at J, with 9 bases between. This CDR3 is 14 amino acids long. Germline V gives CDR1 KGHDR, CDR2 SFDVKD. The CDR3 loop reads CATSDPSNYNEQFF. As DNA, the CDR3 is TGTGCCACCAGTGATCCGAGCAATTACAATGAGCAGTTCTTC.

This sequence joins TRBV2 and TRBJ2-7; the match to TRBD2 covers 8 bases. The CDR3 is made up of 15 amino acids. Unmatched junction bases numbered 7, after V lost 5 bases and J lost 1 base. The germline CDR1 and CDR2 sequences are SNHLY and FYNNEI. The chain's CDR3 is CASSRLASYSYEQYF. The CDR3 region has the DNA TGTGCCAGCAGTCGACTAGCGTCTTATTCCTACGAGCAGTACTTC.

This chain links TRBV29-1 with TRBJ1-4, with 8 bases lining up with TRBD1. The CDR3 extends over 13 amino acids. V trimming: 6 bases; J trimming: 7 bases; junction bases outside the gene matches: 7. Germline V gene lookup returns CDR1 SQVTM and CDR2 ANQGSEA. The CDR3 here is CSVDGQGGEKLFF. DNA of the CDR3: TGCAGCGTGGACGGACAGGGTGGTGAAAAACTGTTTTTT.

The rearrangement links TRBV28 to TRBJ1-5, with 11 positions matching TRBD1. The trim removed 7 bases at V and 7 bases at J, leaving 9 bases unmatched. Germline V gene sequence: CDR1 MDHEN, CDR2 SYDVKM. The CDR3 sequence is 15 residues long. The CDR3 DNA is TGTGCCAGCACCACTGGACAGGGGGCACGACAGCCCCAGCATTTT. Translation: CASTTGQGARQPQHF.

This rearrangement joins TRBV5-1 to TRBJ1-6; TRBD1 matches at 9 bases. This CDR3 is 15 amino acids long. Germline values: CDR1 SGHRS, CDR2 YFSETQ. Unmatched junction bases numbered 6, after V lost 4 bases and J lost 7 bases. CDR3 loop: CASSVPGQGNSPLHF. The CDR3 DNA is TGCGCCAGCAGCGTTCCGGGACAGGGAAATTCACCCCTCCACTTT.